This T cell receptor (beta chain) was found in a study of cytomegalovirus exposure and HLA in healthy donors. Study outcomes and limitations: Rare sequences made up most TCRs, while some public TCRs were found in many donors.

The PCR had 60 Vbeta and 13 Jbeta primers. TCRdb keeps only in-frame clones here, not all; method: immunoSEQ multiplex PCR. The sample consists of some 190,000 clones, 76% of them appearing once. This CDR3 spans 16 amino acids. Trimming at V came to 4 bases and at J to 3 bases, leaving 6 bases not matched to a gene. Germline CDR1 is LGHNA and CDR2 is YSLEER. With regard to this clone: What it binds is not known.

The source is a woman aged 25 to 39 in good health and CMV-seropositive. The gene calls are TRBV4-3 and TRBJ2-7; 13 nucleotides align to TRBD2. The sequencing sample was made of PBMCs. The CDR3 region is CASSPGLAGAIYEQYF. DNA of the CDR3: TGCGCCAGCAGCCCCGGACTAGCGGGGGCCATCTACGAGCAGTACTTC.